A selection of T cell receptor beta chains follows, all from one sample in a study of cytomegalovirus exposure and HLA in healthy donors. This table comes from immunoSEQ multiplex PCR, and its TCRdb copy is limited to in-frame clones, with some not included. This sample has about 110,000 clones, with approximately 86% found just once. Sequenced sample: PBMCs. These receptors originate from a man aged 40-50 years in good health and CMV-seronegative. Each CDR3 is given with its conserved first and last residue. A D gene is named only where the DNA matches it firmly. A clone size is listed for some rows: how often the clone was seen (once, few, many), or a class if it is expanded.

TRBD1	TRBJ1-1	TRBV6-5	-	CASSYPSAGGPEAFF	TGTGCCAGCAGTTACCCGTCGGCAGGGGGCCCTGAAGCTTTCTTT
-	TRBJ2-6	TRBV2	-	CASSFGANVLTF	TGTGCCAGCTCTTTTGGGGCCAACGTCCTGACTTTC
TRBD2	TRBJ2-2	TRBV7-9	-	CAPNRGGSGELFF	TGTGCCCCCAACCGGGGGGGTAGCGGGGAGCTGTTTTTT
TRBD1	TRBJ2-1	TRBV2	-	CASRTDRGGYNEQFF	TGTGCCAGCAGGACCGACAGGGGAGGCTACAATGAGCAGTTCTTC
-	TRBJ1-3	TRBV5-1	-	CASSREGSGNTIYF	TGCGCCAGCAGCCGGGAGGGCTCTGGAAACACCATATATTTT
-	TRBJ1-2	TRBV28	few	CASSSLGRDRYTF	TGTGCCAGCAGTTCTTTGGGCAGGGATCGCTACACCTTC
-	TRBJ1-2	TRBV9	once	CASSAEPRGRVNYGYTF	TGTGCCAGCAGCGCCGAACCAAGGGGGAGGGTTAACTATGGCTACACCTTC
TRBD1	TRBJ1-1	TRBV4-3	once	CASSLGQGNAEAFF	TGCGCCAGCAGCCTGGGACAGGGTAATGCAGAAGCTTTCTTT
-	TRBJ1-5	TRBV5-1	-	CASSLDSLSQNQPQHF	TGCGCCAGCAGCCTAGACAGCCTTTCTCAAAATCAGCCCCAGCATTTT
-	TRBJ2-3	TRBV10-1	-	CASSFWRGLTDTQYF	TGCGCCAGCAGTTTTTGGCGGGGGCTCACAGATACGCAGTATTTT
TRBD2	TRBJ2-5	TRBV6-5	once	CASRPGLAVTQYF	TGTGCCAGCAGACCGGGACTAGCGGTAACCCAGTACTTC
TRBD2	TRBJ2-3	TRBV4-2	-	CASSQGSSSGGATDTQYF	TGTGCCAGCAGCCAAGGGAGTTCTAGCGGGGGGGCCACAGATACGCAGTATTTT
TRBD1	TRBJ1-2	TRBV6-5	-	CASSRRGQGNGYTF	TGTGCCAGCAGTAGGCGAGGACAGGGAAATGGCTACACCTTC
-	TRBJ1-1	TRBV5-1	-	CASSSMDSSEAFF	TGCGCCAGCAGCTCGATGGACAGTTCCGAAGCTTTCTTT
TRBD2	TRBJ2-2	TRBV7-2	-	CASSPTGTRGGELFF	TGTGCCAGCAGCCCAACCGGGACTAGGGGCGGGGAGCTGTTTTTT
-	TRBJ1-4	TRBV5-1	-	CASSLSHSPSQRNEKLFF	TGCGCCAGCAGCTTGAGTCACAGCCCTAGCCAGAGGAATGAAAAACTGTTTTTT
-	TRBJ2-5	TRBV7-2	-	CASSPGLNQETQYF	TGTGCCAGCAGCCCGGGACTTAATCAAGAGACCCAGTACTTC
-	TRBJ2-7	TRBV5-6	-	CASSLGYSHEQYF	TGTGCCAGCAGCTTGGGCTACAGCCACGAGCAGTACTTC
-	TRBJ1-4	TRBV28	-	CATHLRGEKLFF	TGTGCCACCCATCTCAGGGGAGAAAAACTGTTTTTT
TRBD1	TRBJ1-5	TRBV28	once	CASSEYRGFGNQPQHF	TGTGCCAGCAGCGAGTACAGGGGGTTTGGCAATCAGCCCCAGCATTTT
-	TRBJ1-1	TRBV28	-	CASRYSGGNTEAFF	TGTGCCAGCAGGTACTCGGGGGGAAACACTGAAGCTTTCTTT
TRBD2	TRBJ2-3	TRBV28	-	CASSLDLAGARTDTQYF	TGTGCCAGCAGTTTAGATTTAGCGGGGGCCCGCACAGATACGCAGTATTTT
-	TRBJ2-7	TRBV18	-	CASSPSGALYEQYF	TGTGCCAGCTCACCATCAGGGGCCCTCTACGAGCAGTACTTC
TRBD1	TRBJ2-7	TRBV10-3	-	CAISVHRDRVYEQYF	TGTGCCATCAGTGTTCACCGGGACAGGGTTTACGAGCAGTACTTC
-	TRBJ1-6	TRBV6-5	-	CASSYRTEINSPLHF	TGTGCCAGCAGTTACCGGACAGAAATTAATTCACCCCTCCACTTT
-	TRBJ1-4	TRBV5-1	-	CASSLGAANEKLFF	TGCGCCAGCAGCTTGGGAGCTGCTAATGAAAAACTGTTTTTT
-	TRBJ1-5	TRBV28	-	CASSLLYGPQHF	TGTGCCAGCAGTTTACTTTACGGGCCCCAGCATTTT
TRBD2	TRBJ2-7	TRBV10-1	-	CASSEPTPGLAGVPSYEQYF	TGCGCCAGCAGTGAGCCGACGCCGGGACTAGCGGGGGTCCCTTCCTACGAGCAGTACTTC
-	TRBJ1-2	TRBV29-1	-	CSVVGVQVSGYTF	TGCAGCGTGGTGGGTGTCCAGGTATCCGGCTACACCTTC
TRBD2	TRBJ2-7	TRBV4-1	few	CASSQDPAGGREQYF	TGCGCCAGCAGCCAAGATCCGGCGGGGGGGCGGGAGCAGTACTTC
-	TRBJ2-2	TRBV19	-	CASGDARRTGELFF	TGTGCCAGTGGCGACGCCCGGAGAACCGGGGAGCTGTTTTTT
-	TRBJ1-3	TRBV6-5	-	CASSYSRQPGNTIYF	TGTGCCAGCAGTTACTCGAGACAGCCTGGAAACACCATATATTTT
-	TRBJ1-5	TRBV28	-	CASSLGGPMNQPQHF	TGTGCCAGCAGCCTAGGCGGTCCAATGAATCAGCCCCAGCATTTT
TRBD1	TRBJ1-2	TRBV29-1	few	CSVPDRKTGYGYTF	TGCAGCGTTCCGGACAGGAAAACGGGCTATGGCTACACCTTC
-	TRBJ1-1	TRBV7-9	-	CASSWRNTEAFF	TGTGCCAGCAGCTGGAGGAACACTGAAGCTTTCTTT
-	TRBJ1-1	TRBV28	-	CASTPPEGTEAFF	TGTGCCAGCACCCCACCCGAGGGCACTGAAGCTTTCTTT
-	TRBJ1-1	TRBV6-4	-	CASSGEGQGIGTEAFF	TGTGCCAGCAGCGGGGAGGGGCAGGGGATTGGCACTGAAGCTTTCTTT
-	TRBJ2-7	TRBV5-1	-	CASSLTASYEQYF	TGCGCCAGCAGCTTAACAGCTTCTTACGAGCAGTACTTC
-	TRBJ2-5	TRBV7-8	-	CASSLQGVAETQYF	TGTGCCAGCAGCTTACAAGGGGTTGCAGAGACCCAGTACTTC
-	TRBJ1-1	TRBV7-2	-	CASSSGNRGLNTEAFF	TGTGCCAGCAGCTCAGGCAATCGGGGTCTGAACACTGAAGCTTTCTTT
-	TRBJ1-1	TRBV6-5	-	CASRGRGTEAFF	TGTGCCAGCAGGGGCAGGGGTACTGAAGCTTTCTTT
-	TRBJ1-1	TRBV7-3	-	CASSHRRDSEAFF	TGTGCCAGCAGCCATCGACGGGACTCTGAAGCTTTCTTT
-	TRBJ1-6	TRBV28	-	CASSWPQDSPLHF	TGTGCCAGCTCGTGGCCCCAGGATTCACCCCTCCACTTT
-	TRBJ2-7	TRBV15	-	CATSRDIGSRERGEQYF	TGTGCCACCAGCAGAGATATAGGTTCGAGAGAAAGAGGGGAGCAGTACTTC
TRBD1	TRBJ1-6	TRBV6-1	-	CASQGETDNSPLHF	TGTGCCAGCCAGGGGGAGACAGATAATTCACCCCTCCACTTT
-	TRBJ2-7	TRBV29-1	-	CSVVQGGDEQYF	TGCAGCGTTGTTCAGGGAGGCGACGAGCAGTACTTC
-	TRBJ1-2	TRBV7-2	-	CASGTPGGTNYGYTF	TGTGCCAGCGGGACTCCAGGAGGAACAAACTATGGCTACACCTTC
-	TRBJ2-3	TRBV20-1	-	CSASRDTQYF	TGCAGTGCTAGCAGGGATACGCAGTATTTT
-	TRBJ1-1	TRBV4-1	-	CASSQDGGENTEAFF	TGCGCCAGCAGCCAAGATGGAGGGGAAAACACTGAAGCTTTCTTT
-	TRBJ1-6	TRBV25-1	once	CASSEWQGSYNSPLHF	TGTGCCAGCAGTGAATGGCAGGGTTCCTATAATTCACCCCTCCACTTT
-	TRBJ1-5	TRBV7-2	few	CASSLSGDQPQHF	TGTGCCAGCAGCTTATCAGGGGATCAGCCCCAGCATTTT
-	TRBJ2-7	TRBV7-8	once	CASSLEGERVSYEQYF	TGTGCCAGCAGCTTAGAGGGGGAAAGGGTTTCCTACGAGCAGTACTTC
TRBD1	TRBJ1-3	TRBV14	-	CASSQGTGGVGGNTIYF	TGTGCCAGCAGCCAAGGGACAGGGGGCGTCGGGGGAAACACCATATATTTT
-	TRBJ1-2	TRBV5-1	once	CASSLTGLGDYGYTF	TGCGCCAGCAGCTTGACAGGGCTTGGGGACTATGGCTACACCTTC
-	TRBJ2-1	TRBV5-1	-	CASSLEQGYEQFF	TGCGCCAGCAGCTTGGAACAGGGCTATGAGCAGTTCTTC
-	TRBJ2-7	TRBV6-1	-	CASGNRVNYEQYF	TGTGCCAGCGGGAACAGGGTAAACTACGAGCAGTACTTC